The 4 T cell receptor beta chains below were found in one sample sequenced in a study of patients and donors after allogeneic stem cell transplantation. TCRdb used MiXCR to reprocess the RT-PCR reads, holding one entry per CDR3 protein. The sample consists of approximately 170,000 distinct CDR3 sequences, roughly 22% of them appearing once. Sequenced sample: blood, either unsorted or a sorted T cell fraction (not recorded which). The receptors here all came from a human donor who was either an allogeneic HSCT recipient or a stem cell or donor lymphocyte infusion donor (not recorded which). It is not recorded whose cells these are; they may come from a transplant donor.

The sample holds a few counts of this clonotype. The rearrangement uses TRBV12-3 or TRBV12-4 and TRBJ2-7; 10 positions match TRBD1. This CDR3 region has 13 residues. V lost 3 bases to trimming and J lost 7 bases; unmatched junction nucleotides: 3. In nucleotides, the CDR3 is TGTGCCAGCAGTTTCGACAGGGGGCGTGAGCAGTACTTC. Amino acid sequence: CASSFDRGREQYF.

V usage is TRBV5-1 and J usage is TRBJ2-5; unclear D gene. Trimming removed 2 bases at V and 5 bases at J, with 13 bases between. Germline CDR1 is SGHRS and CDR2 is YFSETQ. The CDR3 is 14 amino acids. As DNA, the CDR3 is TGCGCCAGCAGCTTCAATTTCGTCCACGAGACCCAGTACTTC. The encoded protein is CASSFNFVHETQYF.

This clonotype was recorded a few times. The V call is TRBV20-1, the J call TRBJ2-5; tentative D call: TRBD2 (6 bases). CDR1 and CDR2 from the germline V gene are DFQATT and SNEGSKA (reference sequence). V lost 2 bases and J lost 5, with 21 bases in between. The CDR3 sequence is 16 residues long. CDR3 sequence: CSARPLSTGVWETQYF. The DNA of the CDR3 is TGCAGTGCTAGACCACTTAGCACGGGAGTTTGGGAGACCCAGTACTTC.

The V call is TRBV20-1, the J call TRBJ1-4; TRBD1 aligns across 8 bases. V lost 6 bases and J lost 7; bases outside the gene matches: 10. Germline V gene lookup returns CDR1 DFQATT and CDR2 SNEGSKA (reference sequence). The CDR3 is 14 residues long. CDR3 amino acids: CSAENRGSSEKLFF. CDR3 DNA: TGCAGTGCGGAGAACAGGGGGTCGAGTGAAAAACTGTTTTTT.